This TCR beta chain was recorded in a study of blood T cell repertoires in COVID-19. Overall study context: The United States, Italy and Spain supplied acute and convalescent COVID-19 samples.

In terms of age and location, participants ranged from roughly 18 to 90 years and lived in approximately 26 US areas. Participant reports of clinical history set cohort assignment. In the original workflow: Amplified reference gene primers provided the basis for estimating nucleated cell counts. Clones were read by immunoSEQ multiplex PCR, and TCRdb kept only the in-frame ones, dropping some. Clonal size and the V and J genes are those of that table, whereas D and trimming came from the DNA. The sample includes a few hundred thousand clones, just over 90% seen only once; the top ten take roughly 0.86%. The clonotype originates from a woman aged 40 to 50 who had been exposed to COVID-19. Sample: PBMCs or T cells enriched from blood (not recorded which).

The CDR3 spells CASSLMTGSGYTF. CDR3 DNA sequence: TGTGCCAGCAGTTTAATGACAGGGAGTGGCTACACCTTC. The V call is TRBV12-3 or TRBV12-4, the J call TRBJ1-2, with TRBD1 identical over 7 bases. This CDR3 has 13 residues. J lost 7 bases, V lost 2 bases, and 4 bases had no gene match.